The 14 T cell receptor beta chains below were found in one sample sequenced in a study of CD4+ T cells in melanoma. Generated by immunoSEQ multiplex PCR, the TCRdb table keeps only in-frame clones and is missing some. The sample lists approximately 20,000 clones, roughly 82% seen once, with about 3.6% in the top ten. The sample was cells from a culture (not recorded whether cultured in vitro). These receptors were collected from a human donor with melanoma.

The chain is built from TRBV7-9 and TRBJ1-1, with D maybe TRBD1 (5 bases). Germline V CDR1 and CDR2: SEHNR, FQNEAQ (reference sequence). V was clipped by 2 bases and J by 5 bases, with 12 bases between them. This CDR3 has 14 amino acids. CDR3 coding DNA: TGTGCCAGCAGCTTAACGGGGGGGAAGACTGAAGCTTTCTTT. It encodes CASSLTGGKTEAFF.

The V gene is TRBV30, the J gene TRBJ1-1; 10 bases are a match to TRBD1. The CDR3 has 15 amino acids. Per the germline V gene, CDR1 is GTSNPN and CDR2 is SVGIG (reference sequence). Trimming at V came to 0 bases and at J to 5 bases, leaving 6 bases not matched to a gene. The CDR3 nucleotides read TGTGCCTGGAGTGTAGGGCGACAGGGGGCAACTGAAGCTTTCTTT. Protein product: CAWSVGRQGATEAFF.

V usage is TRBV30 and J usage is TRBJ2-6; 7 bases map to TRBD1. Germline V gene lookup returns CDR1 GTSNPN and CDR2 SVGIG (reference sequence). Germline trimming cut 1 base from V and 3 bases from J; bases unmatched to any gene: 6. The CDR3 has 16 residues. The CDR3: CAWSEGAPYGANVLTF. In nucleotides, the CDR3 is TGTGCCTGGAGTGAGGGGGCGCCATATGGGGCCAACGTCCTGACTTTC.

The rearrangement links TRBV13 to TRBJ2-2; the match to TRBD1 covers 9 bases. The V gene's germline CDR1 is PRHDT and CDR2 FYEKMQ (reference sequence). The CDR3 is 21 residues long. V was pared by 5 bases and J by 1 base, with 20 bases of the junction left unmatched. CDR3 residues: CASSPQSYFQQTGGNTGELFF. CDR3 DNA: TGTGCCAGCAGCCCCCAAAGCTATTTTCAGCAGACAGGGGGGAACACCGGGGAGCTGTTTTTT.

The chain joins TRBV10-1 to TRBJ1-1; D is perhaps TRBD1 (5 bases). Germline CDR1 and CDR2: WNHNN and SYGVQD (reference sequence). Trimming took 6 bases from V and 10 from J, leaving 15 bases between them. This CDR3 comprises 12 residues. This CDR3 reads CASSRDSGAAFF. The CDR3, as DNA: TGCGCCAGCAGCCGGGACTCGGGAGCAGCTTTCTTT.

This CDR3 is CATARGSGAGETQYF. The DNA of the CDR3 is TGTGCCACCGCCAGGGGTAGCGGAGCCGGGGAGACCCAGTACTTC. This chain links TRBV9 with TRBJ2-5, with D perhaps being TRBD1 or TRBD2 (6 bases each). V was clipped by 9 bases and J by 5 bases, with 23 bases between them. The CDR3 is 15 residues long. Germline CDR1 and CDR2: SGDLS and YYNGEE.

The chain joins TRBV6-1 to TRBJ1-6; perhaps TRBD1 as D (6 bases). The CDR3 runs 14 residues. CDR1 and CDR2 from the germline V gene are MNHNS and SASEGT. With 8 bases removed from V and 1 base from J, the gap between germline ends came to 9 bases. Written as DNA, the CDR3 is TGTGCCAGCGGGGGCAGGTCCTATAATTCACCCCTCCACTTT. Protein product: CASGGRSYNSPLHF.

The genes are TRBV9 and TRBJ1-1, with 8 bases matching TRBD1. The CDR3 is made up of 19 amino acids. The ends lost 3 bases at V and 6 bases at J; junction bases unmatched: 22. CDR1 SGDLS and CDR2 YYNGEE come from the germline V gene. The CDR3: CASSARGLSGGAVMAEAFF. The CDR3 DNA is TGTGCCAGCAGCGCCCGAGGCCTTTCAGGGGGCGCAGTGATGGCTGAAGCTTTCTTT.

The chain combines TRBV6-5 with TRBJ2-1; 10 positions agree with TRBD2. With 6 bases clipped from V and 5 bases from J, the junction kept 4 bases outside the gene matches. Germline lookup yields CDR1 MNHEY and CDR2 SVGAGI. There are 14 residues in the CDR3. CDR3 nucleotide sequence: TGTGCCAGCAGGATTAGCGGGGGGCACAATGAGCAGTTCTTC. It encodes CASRISGGHNEQFF.

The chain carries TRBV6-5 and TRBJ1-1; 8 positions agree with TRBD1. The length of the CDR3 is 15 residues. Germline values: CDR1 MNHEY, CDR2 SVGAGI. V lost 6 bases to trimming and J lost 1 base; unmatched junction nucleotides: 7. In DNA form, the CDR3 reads TGTGCCAGCAGACCCGCCGGGACAGGGAACACTGAAGCTTTCTTT. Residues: CASRPAGTGNTEAFF.

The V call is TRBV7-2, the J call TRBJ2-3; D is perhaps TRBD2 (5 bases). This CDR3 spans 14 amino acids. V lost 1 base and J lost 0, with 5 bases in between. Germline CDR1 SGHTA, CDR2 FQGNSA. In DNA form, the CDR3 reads TGTGCCAGCAGCTTAGGGACTAGCACAGATACGCAGTATTTT. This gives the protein CASSLGTSTDTQYF.

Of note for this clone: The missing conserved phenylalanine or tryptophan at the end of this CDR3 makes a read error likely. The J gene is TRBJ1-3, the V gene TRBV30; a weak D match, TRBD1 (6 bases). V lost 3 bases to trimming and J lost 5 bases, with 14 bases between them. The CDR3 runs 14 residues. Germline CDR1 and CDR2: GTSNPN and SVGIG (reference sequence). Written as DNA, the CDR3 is TGTGCCTGGAGATGGGGCAGGGGAAGAAACACCATATATTCT. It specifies CAWRWGRGRNTIYS.

The CDR3, as DNA: TGTGCCAGCAGTCTCGAGACAGGCACAGATACGCAGTATTTT. Protein sequence: CASSLETGTDTQYF. This chain links TRBV6-5 with TRBJ2-3; TRBD1 is a possible D gene (5 bases). The germline gives CDR1 MNHEY, CDR2 SVGAGI. The V and J ends lost 5 bases and 1 base respectively, with 10 bases between them. CDR3 length equals 14 residues.

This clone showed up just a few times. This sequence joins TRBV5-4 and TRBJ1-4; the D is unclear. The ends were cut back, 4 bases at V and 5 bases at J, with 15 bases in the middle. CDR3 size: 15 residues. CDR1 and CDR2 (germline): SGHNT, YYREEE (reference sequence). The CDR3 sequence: CASSRSEAINEKLFF. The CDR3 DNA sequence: TGTGCCAGCAGCCGATCGGAGGCCATAAATGAAAAACTGTTTTTT.